The 25 T cell receptor beta chains in this list originate from one sample, sequenced in a study of blood T cell repertoires in COVID-19. Sequencing used immunoSEQ multiplex PCR; TCRdb keeps in-frame clones, though not all of them. The data contain over 250,000 clones, around 87% of them seen just once; the ten biggest clones take up roughly 5%. Input material: PBMCs or T cells enriched from blood (not recorded which). The receptors come from a woman under 40 who had recovered from COVID-19.

The V and J genes are TRBV2 and TRBJ1-1; D is unclear. The CDR3 consists of 13 residues. Germline CDR1 is SNHLY and CDR2 is FYNNEI. V lost 7 bases to trimming and J lost 4 bases, with 13 bases between them. Here the CDR3 DNA reads TGTGCCAGCACTTGGGAGGAGAGCACTGAAGCTTTCTTT. This translates into CASTWEESTEAFF. Combining the CDR3 with reference TRBV2 and TRBJ1-1 gives the whole variable domain EPEVTQTPSHQVTQMGQEVILRCVPISNHLYFYWYRQILGQKVEFLVSFYNNEISEKSEIFDDQFSVERPDGSNFTLKIRSTKLEDSAMYFCASTWEESTEAFFGQGTRLTVV.

The chain uses TRBV3-1 (or the pseudogene TRBV3-2) and TRBJ2-7, with D tentatively TRBD2 (6 bases). V shed 3 bases and J shed 5 bases, with 11 bases lying between them. The CDR3 runs 13 residues. In germline, CDR1 is LGHDT, CDR2 YNNKEL (reference sequence). As DNA, the CDR3 is TGTGCCAGCAGCCAGCGGGGTATCGACGAGCAGTACTTC. This gives the protein CASSQRGIDEQYF.

This clone was detected only a few times. The chain carries TRBV7-8 and TRBJ1-2, with D perhaps matching TRBD1 (5 bases). The CDR3 runs 15 residues. Germline V gene sequence: CDR1 SGHVS, CDR2 FQNEAQ. V was trimmed by 5 bases and J by 1 base, leaving 14 bases between them. Written as DNA, the CDR3 is TGTGCCAGCAGCCGCAGGGATTTTCTTAACTATGGCTACACCTTC. Translated, it gives CASSRRDFLNYGYTF. Variable domain in full (rest from reference TRBV7-8 and TRBJ1-2): GAGVSQSPRYKVAKRGQDVALRCDPISGHVSLFWYQQALGQGPEFLTYFQNEAQLDKSGLPSDRFFAERPEGSVSTLKIQRTQQEDSAVYLCASSRRDFLNYGYTFGSGTRLTVV.

This rearrangement joins TRBV5-6 to TRBJ2-4, with 12 nucleotides matching TRBD2. Per the germline V gene, CDR1 is SGHDT and CDR2 is YYEEEE. This CDR3 is 17 amino acids long. The V and J ends lost 4 bases and 1 base, in that order; junction bases with no gene match: 6. CDR3 protein: CASSTGLAGPAKNIQYF. CDR3 DNA: TGTGCCAGCAGCACGGGACTAGCGGGCCCGGCCAAAAACATTCAGTACTTC. Drawing the rest from reference TRBV5-6 and TRBJ2-4, the complete variable domain is DAGVTQSPTHLIKTRGQQVTLRCSPKSGHDTVSWYQQALGQGPQFIFQYYEEEERQRGNFPDRFSGHQFPNYSSELNVNALLLGDSALYLCASSTGLAGPAKNIQYFGAGTRLSVL.

This clone was detected once. The chain links TRBV18 to TRBJ1-4, with TRBD1 matching 8 bases. V trimming: 4 bases; J trimming: 0 bases; junction bases outside the gene matches: 10. Germline CDR1 reads KGHSH; CDR2 reads LQKENI. The CDR3 length is 18 residues. This CDR3 is CASSRSGGNTATNEKLFF. DNA for the CDR3: TGTGCCAGCTCACGATCAGGGGGCAATACGGCAACTAATGAAAAACTGTTTTTT.

V gene TRBV5-4 combines with J gene TRBJ2-7; the D gene is possibly TRBD1 (7 bases). CDR3 length: 15 residues. Germline CDR1 is SGHNT and CDR2 is YYREEE (reference sequence). The germline V and J ends were trimmed by 4 bases and 1 base, with 15 bases remaining between them. This CDR3 reads CASSGGPGGSYEQYF. The CDR3 DNA reads as TGTGCCAGCAGCGGGGGTCCAGGGGGGTCCTACGAGCAGTACTTC.

This clone was seen only a few times. The J gene is TRBJ1-3, the V gene TRBV18, with TRBD1 identical over 8 bases. V shed 4 bases and J 2 bases; nucleotides not matched to a gene: 4. Looked up from germline, CDR1 is KGHSH and CDR2 is LQKENI. The CDR3 length is 15 residues. For the CDR3, the DNA is TGTGCCAGCTCACTGGGACAGGTTCCTGGAAACACCATATATTTT. It specifies CASSLGQVPGNTIYF.

The V and J genes are TRBV4-3 and TRBJ2-7; D may be TRBD1 (5 bases). Trimming took 0 bases from V and 2 from J, leaving 8 bases between them. Germline V gene lookup returns CDR1 LGHNA and CDR2 YSLEER. This CDR3 is built from 14 residues. Here the CDR3 reads CASSQDRTPYEQYF. The CDR3, as DNA: TGCGCCAGCAGCCAAGACAGGACACCCTACGAGCAGTACTTC.

The V and J genes are TRBV27 and TRBJ2-1; TRBD2 might be the D (7 bases). There are 13 residues in the CDR3. The germline V gene has CDR1 MNHEY and CDR2 SMNVEV (reference sequence). With 6 bases removed from V and 10 bases from J, the gap between germline ends came to 16 bases. Here the CDR3 reads CASSWGGAGEQFF. CDR3 DNA sequence: TGTGCCAGCAGCTGGGGGGGGGCAGGGGAGCAGTTCTTC.

This sequence joins TRBV13 and TRBJ1-1, with a possible D match to TRBD1 (5 bases). V shed 8 bases and J shed 0 bases, with 13 bases lying between them. Germline values: CDR1 PRHDT, CDR2 FYEKMQ (reference sequence). This CDR3 has 14 amino acids. This CDR3 is CASGEKGMNTEAFF. The CDR3 DNA sequence: TGTGCCAGCGGTGAGAAGGGGATGAACACTGAAGCTTTCTTT. Using reference TRBV13 and TRBJ1-1 for the parts outside the CDR3, the full variable domain is AAGVIQSPRHLIKEKRETATLKCYPIPRHDTVYWYQQGPGQDPQFLISFYEKMQSDKGSIPDRFSAQQFSDYHSELNMSSLELGDSALYFCASGEKGMNTEAFFGQGTRLTVV.

J is TRBJ1-3 and V is TRBV5-4; tentative D call: TRBD1 (6 bases). Germline-derived CDR1 and CDR2 are SGHNT and YYREEE (reference sequence). V dropped 0 bases and J dropped 2 bases, with 12 bases sitting between them. This CDR3 contains 16 residues. The CDR3 DNA is TGTGCCAGCAGCTTGGGACCCCAGGGGACTGGAAACACCATATATTTT. It is translated as CASSLGPQGTGNTIYF.

The rearrangement uses TRBV7-9 and TRBJ1-3; weak D call: TRBD1 (5 bases). Trimming cost V 10 bases and J 1 base, with 17 bases left between them. This CDR3 spans 15 amino acids. Germline CDR1 SEHNR, CDR2 FQNEAQ (reference sequence). The CDR3 sequence: CATLSPGPSGNTIYF. The CDR3 nucleotides are TGTGCCACCCTCAGCCCAGGGCCGTCTGGAAACACCATATATTTT. Combining the CDR3 with reference TRBV7-9 and TRBJ1-3 gives the whole variable domain DTGVSQNPRHKITKRGQNVTFRCDPISEHNRLYWYRQTLGQGPEFLTYFQNEAQLEKSRLLSDRFSAERPKGSFSTLEIQRTEQGDSAMYLCATLSPGPSGNTIYFGEGSWLTVV.

This clone came up a few times. The chain uses TRBV9 and TRBJ2-3, with 10 bases matching TRBD1. The CDR3 totals 15 residues. V shed 3 bases and J 3 bases; nucleotides not matched to a gene: 4. CDR1 and CDR2 from the germline V gene are SGDLS and YYNGEE. The CDR3 region has the DNA TGTGCCAGCAGCGGCCGGGACAGGGGAACAGATACGCAGTATTTT. Protein product: CASSGRDRGTDTQYF.

This sequence joins TRBV7-9 and TRBJ1-1; no clear D. Germline assignment: CDR1 SEHNR and CDR2 FQNEAQ (reference sequence). CDR3 length: 15 residues. The V end lost 5 bases, the J end lost 1 base, and 14 bases lay between the germline ends. The chain's CDR3 is CASSLMGTWNTEAFF. CDR3 in DNA: TGTGCCAGCAGCCTAATGGGCACCTGGAACACTGAAGCTTTCTTT.

The table lists this clone with a count of one. The J gene is TRBJ2-2, the V gene TRBV28; 7 bases agree with TRBD1. The length of the CDR3 is 14 residues. V was clipped by 3 bases and J by 4 bases; unmatched bases: 2. CDR1 is MDHEN and CDR2 is SYDVKM in the germline V gene. The CDR3 loop reads CASSFTGVTGELFF. As DNA, the CDR3 is TGTGCCAGCAGTTTTACAGGGGTCACCGGGGAGCTGTTTTTT. The variable domain in full, with the rest retrieved from reference TRBV28 and TRBJ2-2, is DVKVTQSSRYLVKRTGEKVFLECVQDMDHENMFWYRQDPGLGLRLIYFSYDVKMKEKGDIPEGYSVSREKKERFSLILESASTNQTSMYLCASSFTGVTGELFFGEGSRLTVL.

This rearrangement joins TRBV7-9 to TRBJ1-2; TRBD1 matches at 8 bases. The CDR3 loop spans 13 amino acids. V gave up 7 bases and J gave up 1 base; unmatched junction bases: 2. Germline CDR1 is SEHNR and CDR2 is FQNEAQ (reference sequence). The CDR3 protein is CASTTGGNYGYTF. The CDR3, as DNA: TGTGCCAGCACAACAGGGGGTAACTATGGCTACACCTTC.

This chain joins TRBV11-1 and TRBJ1-1, with D hard to call. This CDR3 comprises 13 residues. Trimming left V 2 bases short and J 4 bases short, with 8 bases between. CDR1 and CDR2 (germline): SGHAT, FQDESV (reference sequence). CDR3 bases: TGTGCCAGCAGCTTATTTACCGGCACTGAAGCTTTCTTT. Amino acids: CASSLFTGTEAFF.

The gene calls are TRBV29-1 and TRBJ2-1; D remains ambiguous. CDR1 and CDR2 (germline): SQVTM, ANQGSEA. V lost 1 base and J lost 0, with 7 bases in between. This CDR3 region has 14 residues. The CDR3: CSVEGWSSYNEQFF. In DNA form, the CDR3 reads TGCAGCGTTGAAGGCTGGAGCTCCTACAATGAGCAGTTCTTC.

The J gene is TRBJ1-1, the V gene TRBV5-1; D is ambiguous. The CDR3 extends over 14 amino acids. CDR1 and CDR2 (germline): SGHRS, YFSETQ. V was clipped by 0 bases and J by 7 bases, with 13 bases between them. CDR3 sequence (DNA): TGCGCCAGCAGCTTGGGCGGCGCGGTGGGTGAAGCTTTCTTT. Its translation is CASSLGGAVGEAFF.

The gene calls are TRBV5-1 and TRBJ2-1, with TRBD2 matching over 7 bases. J gave up 0 bases and V 6 bases, and 6 bases lay outside the gene matches. Germline loops: CDR1 SGHRS, CDR2 YFSETQ. CDR3 length equals 15 residues. CDR3 residues: CASTPAGVSYNEQFF. CDR3 DNA sequence: TGCGCCAGCACCCCTGCGGGGGTCTCCTACAATGAGCAGTTCTTC.

The rearrangement joins TRBV9 to TRBJ2-5; 15 nucleotides agree with TRBD2. The germline CDR1 and CDR2 sequences are SGDLS and YYNGEE. This CDR3 region has 16 residues. With 2 bases clipped from V and 4 bases from J, the junction kept 3 bases outside the gene matches. The CDR3 loop reads CASSVGLAGGLETQYF. For the CDR3, the DNA is TGTGCCAGCAGCGTTGGACTAGCGGGGGGGCTAGAGACCCAGTACTTC. The full variable domain, with the rest looked up from reference TRBV9 and TRBJ2-5, is DSGVTQTPKHLITATGQRVTLRCSPRSGDLSVYWYQQSLDQGLQFLIQYYNGEERAKGNILERFSAQQFPDLHSELNLSSLELGDSALYFCASSVGLAGGLETQYFGPGTRLLVL.

V and J are TRBV4-2 and TRBJ2-4, with D possibly TRBD2 on 5 matching bases. This CDR3 spans 15 amino acids. Germline V lookup: CDR1 LGHNA, CDR2 YNFKEQ. V was clipped by 1 base and J by 5 bases, with 12 bases between them. The CDR3 DNA is TGTGCCAGCAGCCAAGGGCTAGCCGCCCAAAACATTCAGTACTTC. Protein product: CASSQGLAAQNIQYF.

The gene calls are TRBV5-1 and TRBJ2-6, with 9 nucleotides matching TRBD1. Germline V lookup: CDR1 SGHRS, CDR2 YFSETQ. Trimming removed 8 bases from V and 2 bases from J; junction bases left unmatched: 5. The length of the CDR3 is 15 residues. CDR3 protein: CASTGTGTGANVLTF. The CDR3 bases are TGCGCCAGTACCGGGACAGGGACTGGGGCCAACGTCCTGACTTTC.

This clone showed up just a few times. This rearrangement joins TRBV6-4 to TRBJ1-5; D gene ambiguous. Trimming took off 2 bases at V and 0 bases at J, with 5 bases between the two ends. The CDR3 contains 14 residues. CDR1 is MRHNA and CDR2 is SNTAGT in the germline V gene. The CDR3 here is CASSDEYSNQPQHF. The CDR3 DNA sequence: TGTGCCAGCAGTGACGAGTATAGCAATCAGCCCCAGCATTTT.

This chain uses TRBV4-3 with TRBJ1-1, with D maybe TRBD1 (5 bases). Germline values: CDR1 LGHNA, CDR2 YSLEER. The CDR3 length is 12 residues. Deletions cut 2 bases from V and 10 bases from J, with 11 bases between. CDR3 amino acids: CASSQQGRRAFF. For the CDR3, the DNA is TGCGCCAGCAGCCAACAGGGTCGGCGAGCTTTCTTT.